Listed below are T cell receptor beta chains from one sample, sequenced in a study of beta chain features in type 1 diabetes. The assay was immunoSEQ multiplex PCR, and TCRdb's table has in-frame clones only and misses some. The table has about 130,000 clones, around a tenth seen once; the top ten hold roughly 0.74%. Material: central memory CD4+ T cells from blood. The receptor set was obtained from a man younger than 35 in good health. Both conserved end residues are part of each CDR3. The D gene is left open where the match is weak. Clone size is stated in some rows and not others, as once, few, many or a class when expanded.

abundance,d_gene,v_gene,j_gene,len,CDR3nt,CDR3aa
few,.,TRBV7-2,TRBJ2-5,12,TGTGCCAGCAGCCCCAACCAAGAGACCCAGTACTTC,CASSPNQETQYF
.,TRBD1,TRBV4-1,TRBJ1-2,15,TGCGCCAGCAGCCAAGAAAGGGGGCGTCCTTATGGCTACACCTTC,CASSQERGRPYGYTF
few,.,TRBV25-1,TRBJ1-4,13,TGTGCCACCCAGGACAGCTCTAAGGAAAAACTGTTTTTT,CATQDSSKEKLFF
.,.,TRBV5-4,TRBJ2-3,15,TGTGCCAGCACCCGGTCTTCGTCTAGCACAGATACGCAGTATTTT,CASTRSSSSTDTQYF
few,TRBD1,TRBV9,TRBJ2-3,18,TGTGCCAGCAGCGAGGGGCGGATGACAGGGGTATGGGCAGATACGCAGTATTTT,CASSEGRMTGVWADTQYF
many,TRBD2,TRBV7-2,TRBJ2-3,15,TGTGCCAGCAGCTTACAACTAGCGGGAGCAGATACGCAGTATTTT,CASSLQLAGADTQYF
many,TRBD2,TRBV4-2,TRBJ2-3,17,TGTGCCAGCAGCCGGGCTAGCGGGGATACTAGCACAGATACGCAGTATTTT,CASSRASGDTSTDTQYF
few,.,TRBV2,TRBJ1-6,15,TGTGCCAGCAGTGAGAGGGCGGCAGGTGATTCACCCCTCCACTTT,CASSERAAGDSPLHF
many,.,TRBV4-3,TRBJ2-5,14,TGCGCCAGCAGCCAAGACAGCAGGGTTGAGACCCAGTACTTC,CASSQDSRVETQYF
.,.,TRBV5-1,TRBJ2-1,15,TGCGCCAGCAGCTATCTTGCGGGAACCTACAATGAGCAGTTCTTC,CASSYLAGTYNEQFF